This TCR beta chain was recovered during a study of T cells in women clearing cervical HPV infection. Study-wide background: Blood came at first lesion visit for cases, post-clearance for controls. Findings of the study overall: Controls had more TRBV6-7 (0.16%) than cases (0.11%).

The germline gives CDR1 SGHTA, CDR2 FQGNSA. The CDR3 loop spans 14 amino acids. The germline V and J ends were trimmed by 9 bases and 4 bases, with 18 bases remaining between them. TCR beta CDR3 amplified by multiplex PCR from approximately 1,100 ng genomic DNA. Produced via immunoSEQ multiplex PCR; TCRdb's table is partial and in-frame only. The sample has roughly 20,000 clones. Of note for this clone: What it binds is not known. From the germline J gene comes the end of the CDR3, since the read stops 3 residues before it.

All participants had a single incident cervical HPV16 infection, and prevalent HPV16 infections were excluded. The chain couples TRBV7-2 to TRBJ1-1; unclear D gene. The receptor was derived from a woman between 18 and 70 years old with a cervical HPV16 infection that either progressed to CIN3+ or cleared (not recorded which). The specimen was blood buffy coat. CDR3 loop: CASMVRAGVTEAFF. Partial CDR3 DNA: TGTGCCAGTATGGTAAGGGCAGGCGTCACTGAA.